The 20 T cell receptor beta chains below come from one sample, sequenced in a study of blood T cell repertoires in COVID-19. Using immunoSEQ multiplex PCR, the repertoire was profiled, and TCRdb retains in-frame clones only, with some absent. The sample has about 180,000 clones; over 75% are singletons. Sample: peripheral blood. The receptors derive from a man between 65 and 85 years old with active or convalescent COVID-19.

The chain uses TRBV5-1 and TRBJ2-7; maybe TRBD2 (6 bases). CDR1 SGHRS and CDR2 YFSETQ come from the germline V gene. Trimming cost V 0 bases and J 2 bases, with 9 bases left between them. The CDR3 is 14 residues long. Here the CDR3 reads CASSLERGAYEQYF. As DNA, the CDR3 is TGCGCCAGCAGCTTGGAACGCGGGGCCTACGAGCAGTACTTC.

The V gene is TRBV5-4, the J gene TRBJ2-3; D is uncertain. Germline CDR1 and CDR2: SGHNT and YYREEE (reference sequence). The CDR3 extends over 15 amino acids. Trimming removed 0 bases from V and 1 base from J, with 9 bases in between. Here the CDR3 DNA reads TGTGCCAGCAGCTTGGACGGAGAGGGCACAGATACGCAGTATTTT. Residues: CASSLDGEGTDTQYF.

This chain connects TRBV3-1 (or the pseudogene TRBV3-2) to TRBJ1-6; 9 nucleotides agree with TRBD1. This CDR3 has 18 amino acids. Trimming at V came to 5 bases and at J to 0 bases, leaving 8 bases not matched to a gene. The germline V gene encodes CDR1 LGHDT and CDR2 YNNKEL (reference sequence). The CDR3 bases are TGTGCCAGCAGCTCGCCGGGACAGGGACCCTCCTATAATTCACCCCTCCACTTT. It codes for CASSSPGQGPSYNSPLHF.

The chain joins TRBV12-5 to TRBJ2-1; 13 nucleotides align to TRBD2. The germline gives CDR1 LGHNT, CDR2 FRNRAP. This CDR3 has 16 residues. Trimming took 2 bases from V and 10 from J; bases not matched to a gene: 8. Here the CDR3 reads CASGLSWTSGSGEQFF. DNA of the CDR3: TGTGCTAGTGGTTTGTCATGGACTAGCGGGAGCGGGGAGCAGTTCTTC. Complete variable domain (other parts from reference TRBV12-5 and TRBJ2-1): DARVTQTPRHKVTEMGQEVTMRCQPILGHNTVFWYRQTMMQGLELLAYFRNRAPLDDSGMPKDRFSAEMPDATLATLKIQPSEPRDSAVYFCASGLSWTSGSGEQFFGPGTRLTVL.

The CDR3 region has the DNA TGCGCCAGCCAAGTCGTCGGGACACGGGACACTGAAGCTTTCTTT. Its translation: CASQVVGTRDTEAFF. The rearrangement joins TRBV5-1 to TRBJ1-1; a weak D match, TRBD1 (6 bases). With 7 bases removed from V and 3 bases from J, the gap between germline ends came to 19 bases. Germline V gives CDR1 SGHRS, CDR2 YFSETQ. The CDR3 contains 15 residues.

This clone was found a few times. The chain is built from TRBV5-6 and TRBJ2-5, with 8 bases identical to TRBD2. The germline CDR1 and CDR2 sequences are SGHDT and YYEEEE. This CDR3 has 14 residues. Unmatched junction bases numbered 6, after V lost 6 bases and J lost 2 bases. The CDR3 nucleotides are TGTGCCAGCAACCTCGGGGGGGGTCAAGAGACCCAGTACTTC. Its protein is CASNLGGGQETQYF.

This clone was found a few times. J is TRBJ2-1 and V is TRBV30; tentatively, D is TRBD2 (6 bases). Germline CDR1 and CDR2: GTSNPN and SVGIG (reference sequence). The CDR3 contains 11 residues. Between the trimmed V and J ends, which lost 8 bases and 4 bases, there was a span of 9 bases. CDR3 residues: CATSSYNEQFF. The DNA of the CDR3 is TGTGCCACTAGCAGTTACAATGAGCAGTTCTTC.

V is TRBV3-1 (or the pseudogene TRBV3-2) and J is TRBJ1-1; no clear D gene. Trimming cost V 1 base and J 5 bases, with 8 bases left between them. Germline lookup yields CDR1 LGHDT and CDR2 YNNKEL (reference sequence). The CDR3 contains 13 residues. This CDR3 reads CASSQAGITEAFF. The CDR3 DNA follows: TGTGCCAGCAGCCAAGCGGGTATTACTGAAGCTTTCTTT.

The V gene is TRBV29-1, the J gene TRBJ1-1, with D possibly being TRBD1 (5 bases). Germline V gene data show CDR1 as SQVTM and CDR2 as ANQGSEA. The CDR3 sequence is 15 residues long. V dropped 5 bases and J dropped 1 base, with 17 bases sitting between them. The CDR3 loop is CSVRTRGERNTEAFF. The CDR3 coding sequence is TGCAGCGTTCGGACTAGGGGCGAGAGGAACACTGAAGCTTTCTTT.

The chain is built from TRBV30 and TRBJ2-1; 8 bases are shared with TRBD2. Germline V gives CDR1 GTSNPN, CDR2 SVGIG (reference sequence). The CDR3 is made up of 15 amino acids. J gave up 7 bases and V 5 bases, and 13 bases lay outside the gene matches. This chain's CDR3 is CAWGRGSGGGNEQFF. The DNA of the CDR3 is TGTGCCTGGGGTCGGGGGAGCGGGGGTGGTAATGAGCAGTTCTTC.

The V and J genes are TRBV5-5 and TRBJ1-2, with a tentative D call TRBD1 (6 bases). Trimming pared 4 bases from V and 1 base from J, leaving 20 bases between. From germline, CDR1 is SGHKS and CDR2 YYEKEE (reference sequence). This CDR3 contains 17 residues. The CDR3: CASSARLIIQGNYGYTF. DNA of the CDR3: TGTGCCAGCAGCGCCCGCCTCATTATACAGGGTAACTATGGCTACACCTTC.

This sequence joins TRBV11-2 and TRBJ1-1, with D unresolved. The germline V gene encodes CDR1 SGHAT and CDR2 FQNNGV. The length of the CDR3 is 13 residues. Between the trimmed V and J ends, which lost 5 bases and 11 bases, there was a span of 18 bases. CDR3 in amino acids: CASSLILKGGAFF. The CDR3 coding sequence is TGTGCCAGCAGCCTAATCCTAAAGGGAGGTGCTTTCTTT.

The rearrangement uses TRBV6-5 and TRBJ2-3; the match to TRBD2 covers 8 bases. V lost 2 bases, J lost 1 base, and 5 bases stayed unmatched. The germline V gene encodes CDR1 MNHEY and CDR2 SVGAGI. The CDR3 extends over 16 amino acids. The CDR3: CASSYGDSGGTDTQYF. The CDR3 DNA follows: TGTGCCAGCAGTTACGGAGATAGCGGGGGCACAGATACGCAGTATTTT.

The V and J genes are TRBV3-1 (or the pseudogene TRBV3-2) and TRBJ2-1, with 9 nucleotides matching TRBD2. CDR3 length equals 15 residues. J gave up 7 bases and V 1 base, and 5 bases lay outside the gene matches. Germline values: CDR1 LGHDT, CDR2 YNNKEL (reference sequence). In nucleotides, the CDR3 is TGTGCCAGCAGCCAAGGGGCGGGAGGGGGGAATGAGCAGTTCTTC. Amino acid sequence: CASSQGAGGGNEQFF.

Only one count was recorded for this clone. The chain joins TRBV4-3 to TRBJ1-4, with 9 bases matching TRBD1. CDR1 is LGHNA, CDR2 YSLEER, per germline. Trimming at V came to 1 base and at J to 7 bases, leaving 4 bases not matched to a gene. The CDR3 has 15 residues. This CDR3 reads CASSQGDRDFEKLFF. The CDR3 region has the DNA TGCGCCAGCAGCCAAGGGGACAGGGACTTTGAAAAACTGTTTTTT.

This clone turned up a few times. V gene TRBV30 combines with J gene TRBJ2-2; 8 positions match TRBD2. CDR3 length equals 15 residues. Germline trimming cut 4 bases from V and 3 bases from J; bases unmatched to any gene: 7. CDR1 and CDR2 from the germline V gene are GTSNPN and SVGIG (reference sequence). CDR3 in amino acids: CAWMAGGFDTGELFF. The CDR3 coding sequence is TGTGCCTGGATGGCGGGGGGCTTCGACACCGGGGAGCTGTTTTTT.

The chain is built from TRBV7-2 and TRBJ2-3; D perhaps matches TRBD2 (7 bases). This CDR3 is built from 16 residues. CDR1 and CDR2 (germline): SGHTA, FQGNSA. V was cut by 6 bases and J by 0 bases, with 16 bases left in between. The CDR3 reads CASRPPGGLSTDTQYF. CDR3 DNA: TGTGCCAGCAGACCACCCGGGGGGCTTAGCACAGATACGCAGTATTTT.

In DNA, the CDR3 is TGTGCTAGTGGTTTTCCCCCCGGAGAGACCCAGTACTTC. Translation gives CASGFPPGETQYF. The V gene is TRBV12-5, the J gene TRBJ2-5; no firm D call. With 3 bases removed from V and 4 bases from J, the gap between germline ends came to 9 bases. CDR1 LGHNT and CDR2 FRNRAP come from the germline V gene. The CDR3 has 13 amino acids.

The chain is built from TRBV18 and TRBJ1-1; 8 bases match TRBD1. The germline CDR1 and CDR2 sequences are KGHSH and LQKENI. The CDR3 extends over 17 amino acids. After removal of 3 bases from V and 3 bases from J, the junction contained 12 bases not matched to a gene. The CDR3 spells CASSPMSGQGMDTEAFF. Written as DNA, the CDR3 is TGTGCCAGCTCACCCATGTCCGGACAGGGCATGGACACTGAAGCTTTCTTT.

This clone was detected once. A read error may account for a junction end that differs from germline. The J gene is TRBJ1-2, the V gene TRBV6-5; D might be TRBD1 (5 bases). The germline V gene encodes CDR1 MNHEY and CDR2 SVGAGI. The CDR3 is 16 residues long. The CDR3: CAGSYGSGLEGYGYTF. CDR3 DNA sequence: TGTGCCGGCAGTTACGGATCAGGGTTAGAAGGCTATGGCTACACCTTC.